This T cell receptor beta chain was captured by sequencing in a study of vaccination effects on CD4 cells after COVID-19. The CDR3 totals 14 residues. The germline CDR1 and CDR2 sequences are MNHEY and SVGAGI. V dropped 10 bases and J dropped 0 bases, with 10 bases sitting between them. Antigen-specific CD4+ T cell clonotypes were called by their expansion after viral peptide-pool culture in ViraFEST. The culture ran for less than 12 days, and then CD4+ T cells were isolated. As their vaccination, participants received two doses of either BNT162b2 or mRNA-1273. Vaccine recipients, nucleocapsid antibody negative, had no prior SARS-CoV-2 infection. On days 3 and 7, fresh IL-2 medium replaced half the medium. TCRdb keeps only in-frame clones here, not all; method: immunoSEQ multiplex PCR. The profile shows under 40,000 clones, around 70% of them singletons. Concerning this clone: Its target is unknown.

Study results and caveats: Clones induced by infection and by vaccine showed marked clonal contraction late after vaccination. The vaccine-induced clones of healthy vaccinees included only 1 of 255 that cross-reacted with common cold coronaviruses.

This receptor was identified in a human donor who received a COVID-19 vaccine. The chain joins TRBV6-5 to TRBJ2-6; D could derive from TRBD1 or TRBD2 (5 bases each). The material was CD4+ T cells from PBMCs cultured with HCoV-229E spike peptides, obtained after COVID-19 vaccination. CDR3 in amino acids: CATGPFSGANVLTF. CDR3 bases: TGTGCCACGGGACCTTTCTCTGGGGCCAACGTCCTGACTTTC.